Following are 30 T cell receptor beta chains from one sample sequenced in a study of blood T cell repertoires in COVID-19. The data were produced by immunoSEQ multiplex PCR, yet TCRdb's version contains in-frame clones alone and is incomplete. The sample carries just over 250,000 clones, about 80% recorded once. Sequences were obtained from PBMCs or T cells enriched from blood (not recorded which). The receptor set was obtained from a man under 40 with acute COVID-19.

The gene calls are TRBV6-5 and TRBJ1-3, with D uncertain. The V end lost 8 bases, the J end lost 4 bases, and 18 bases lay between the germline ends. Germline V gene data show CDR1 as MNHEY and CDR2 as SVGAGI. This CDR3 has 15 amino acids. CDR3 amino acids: CASRERKASGNTIYF. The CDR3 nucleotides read TGTGCCAGCCGGGAGAGGAAGGCTTCGGGAAACACCATATATTTT.

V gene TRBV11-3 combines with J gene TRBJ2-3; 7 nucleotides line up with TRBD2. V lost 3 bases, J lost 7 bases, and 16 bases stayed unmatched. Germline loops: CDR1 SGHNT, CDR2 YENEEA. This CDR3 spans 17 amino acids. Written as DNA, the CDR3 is TGTGCCAGCAGCTTGCCCGGAGGCGGCGGGAGAAAAAATACGCAGTATTTT. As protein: CASSLPGGGGRKNTQYF.

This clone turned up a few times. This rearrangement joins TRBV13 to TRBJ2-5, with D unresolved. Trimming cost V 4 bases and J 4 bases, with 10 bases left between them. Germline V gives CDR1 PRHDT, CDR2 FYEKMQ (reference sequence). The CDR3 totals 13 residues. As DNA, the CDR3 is TGTGCCAGCAGCTCCCGGGTAGCAGAGACCCAGTACTTC. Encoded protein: CASSSRVAETQYF.

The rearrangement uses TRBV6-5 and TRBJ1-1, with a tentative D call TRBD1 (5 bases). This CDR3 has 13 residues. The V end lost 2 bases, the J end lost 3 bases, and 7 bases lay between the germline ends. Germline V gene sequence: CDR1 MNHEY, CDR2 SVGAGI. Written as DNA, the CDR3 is TGTGCCAGCAGTTACCAGGGTTACACTGAAGCTTTCTTT. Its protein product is CASSYQGYTEAFF.

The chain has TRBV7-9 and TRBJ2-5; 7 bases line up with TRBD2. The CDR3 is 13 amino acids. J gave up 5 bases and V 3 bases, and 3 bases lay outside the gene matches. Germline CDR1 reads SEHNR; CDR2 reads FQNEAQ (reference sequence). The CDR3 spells CASSLVGRETQYF. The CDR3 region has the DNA TGTGCCAGCAGCTTGGTCGGGAGGGAGACCCAGTACTTC.

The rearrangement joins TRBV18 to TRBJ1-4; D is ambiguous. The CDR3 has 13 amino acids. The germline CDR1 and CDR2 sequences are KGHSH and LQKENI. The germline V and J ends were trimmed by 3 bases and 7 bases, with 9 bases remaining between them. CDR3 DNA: TGTGCCAGCTCACCTAGAACGCGTGAAAAACTGTTTTTT. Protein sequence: CASSPRTREKLFF.

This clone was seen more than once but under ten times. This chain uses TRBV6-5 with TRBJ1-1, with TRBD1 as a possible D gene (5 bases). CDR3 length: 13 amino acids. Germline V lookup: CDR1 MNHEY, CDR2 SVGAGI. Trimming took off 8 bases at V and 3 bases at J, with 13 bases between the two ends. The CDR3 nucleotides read TGTGCCAGCTCCGCGGAGGGGTACACTGAAGCTTTCTTT. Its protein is CASSAEGYTEAFF.

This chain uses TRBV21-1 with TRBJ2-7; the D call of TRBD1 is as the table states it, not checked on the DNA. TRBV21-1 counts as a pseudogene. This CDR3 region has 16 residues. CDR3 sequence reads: CASSKVTGNSSYEQYV. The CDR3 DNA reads TGTGCCAGCAGCAAAGTTACAGGGAACAGCTCCTACGAGCAGTACGTC.

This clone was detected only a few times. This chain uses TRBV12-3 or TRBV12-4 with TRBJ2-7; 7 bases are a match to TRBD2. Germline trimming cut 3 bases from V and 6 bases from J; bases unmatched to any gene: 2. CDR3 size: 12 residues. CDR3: CASSFSGFEQYV. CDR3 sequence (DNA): TGTGCCAGCAGTTTTAGCGGGTTCGAGCAGTACGTC.

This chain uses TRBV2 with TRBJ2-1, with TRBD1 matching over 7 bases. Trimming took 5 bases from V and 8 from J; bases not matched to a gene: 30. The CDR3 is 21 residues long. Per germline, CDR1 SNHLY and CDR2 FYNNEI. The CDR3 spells CASSRDVGTASGTLSKDEQFF. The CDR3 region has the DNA TGTGCCAGCAGTCGTGATGTAGGGACAGCCTCTGGGACCCTAAGTAAGGATGAGCAGTTCTTC.

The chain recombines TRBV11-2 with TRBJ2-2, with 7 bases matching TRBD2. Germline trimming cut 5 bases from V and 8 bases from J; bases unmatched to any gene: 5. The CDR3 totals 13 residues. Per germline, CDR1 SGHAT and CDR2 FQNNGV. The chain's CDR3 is CASSGLGRGELFF. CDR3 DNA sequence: TGTGCCAGCAGCGGACTAGGGAGGGGGGAGCTGTTTTTT.

The CDR3, as DNA: TGTGCCTGGACGGAGGGGGATACGCAGTATTTT. Translated, it gives CAWTEGDTQYF. The chain has TRBV30 and TRBJ2-3, with D maybe TRBD2 (6 bases). The length of the CDR3 is 11 residues. Trimming took off 4 bases at V and 6 bases at J, with 8 bases between the two ends. Germline CDR1 is GTSNPN and CDR2 is SVGIG (reference sequence).

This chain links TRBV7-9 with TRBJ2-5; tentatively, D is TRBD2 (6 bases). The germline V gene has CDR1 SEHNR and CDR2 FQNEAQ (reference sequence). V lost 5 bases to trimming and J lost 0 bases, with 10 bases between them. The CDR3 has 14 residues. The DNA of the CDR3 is TGTGCCAGCAGCCGGAGCGGGTACCAAGAGACCCAGTACTTC. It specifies CASSRSGYQETQYF. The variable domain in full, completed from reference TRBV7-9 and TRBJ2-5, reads DTGVSQNPRHKITKRGQNVTFRCDPISEHNRLYWYRQTLGQGPEFLTYFQNEAQLEKSRLLSDRFSAERPKGSFSTLEIQRTEQGDSAMYLCASSRSGYQETQYFGPGTRLLVL.

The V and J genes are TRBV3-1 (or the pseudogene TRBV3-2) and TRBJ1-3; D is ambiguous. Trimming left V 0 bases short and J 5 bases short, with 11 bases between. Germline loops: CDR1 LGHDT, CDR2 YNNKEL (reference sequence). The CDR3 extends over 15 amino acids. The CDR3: CASSQDGLGRNTIYF. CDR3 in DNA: TGTGCCAGCAGCCAAGATGGACTGGGCAGAAACACCATATATTTT.

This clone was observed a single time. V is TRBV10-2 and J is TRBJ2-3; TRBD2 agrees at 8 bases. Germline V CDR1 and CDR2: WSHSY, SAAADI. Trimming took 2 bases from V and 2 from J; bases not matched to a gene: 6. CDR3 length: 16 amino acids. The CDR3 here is CASSEPVAGHTDTQYF. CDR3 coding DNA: TGCGCCAGCAGTGAGCCCGTAGCGGGGCACACAGATACGCAGTATTTT.

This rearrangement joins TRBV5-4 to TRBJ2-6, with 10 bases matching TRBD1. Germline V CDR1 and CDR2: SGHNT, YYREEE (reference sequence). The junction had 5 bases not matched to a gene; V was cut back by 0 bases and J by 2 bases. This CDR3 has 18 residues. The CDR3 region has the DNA TGTGCCAGCAGCTTGGCCCGGGACAGGGGAGCTGGGGCCAACGTCCTGACTTTC. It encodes CASSLARDRGAGANVLTF. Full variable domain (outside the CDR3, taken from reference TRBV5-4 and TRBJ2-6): ETGVTQSPTHLIKTRGQQVTLRCSSQSGHNTVSWYQQALGQGPQFIFQYYREEENGRGNFPPRFSGLQFPNYSSELNVNALELDDSALYLCASSLARDRGAGANVLTFGAGSRLTVL.

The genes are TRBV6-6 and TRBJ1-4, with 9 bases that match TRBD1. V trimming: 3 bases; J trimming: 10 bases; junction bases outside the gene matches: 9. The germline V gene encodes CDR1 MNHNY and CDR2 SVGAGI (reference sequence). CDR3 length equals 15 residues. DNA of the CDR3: TGTGCCAGCAGTTATGATGGGACAGGGCTCGGAAAACTGTTTTTT. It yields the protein CASSYDGTGLGKLFF.

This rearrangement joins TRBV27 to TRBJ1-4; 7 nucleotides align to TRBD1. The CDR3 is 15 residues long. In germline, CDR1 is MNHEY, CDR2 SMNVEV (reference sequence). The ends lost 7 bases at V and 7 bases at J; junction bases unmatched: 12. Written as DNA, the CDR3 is TGTGCCAGCACCATACGACAGGGCGCCGGTGAAAAACTGTTTTTT. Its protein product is CASTIRQGAGEKLFF.

The CDR3 DNA follows: TGTGCCAGCAGCCAAGACAGGGCCGGCTTTGCAACTAATGAAAAACTGTTTTTT. Residues: CASSQDRAGFATNEKLFF. The rearrangement links TRBV5-5 to TRBJ1-4, with 7 positions matching TRBD1. The V segment lost 4 bases and the J segment 0 bases; nucleotides outside the gene matches: 12. CDR3 length equals 18 residues. Germline-derived CDR1 and CDR2 are SGHKS and YYEKEE (reference sequence).

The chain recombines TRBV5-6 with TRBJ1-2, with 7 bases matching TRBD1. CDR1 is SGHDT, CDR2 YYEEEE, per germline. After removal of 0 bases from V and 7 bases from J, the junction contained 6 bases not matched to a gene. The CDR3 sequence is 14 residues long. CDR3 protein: CASSLGQGRGGYTF. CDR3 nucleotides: TGTGCCAGCAGCTTGGGACAGGGAAGGGGTGGCTACACCTTC.

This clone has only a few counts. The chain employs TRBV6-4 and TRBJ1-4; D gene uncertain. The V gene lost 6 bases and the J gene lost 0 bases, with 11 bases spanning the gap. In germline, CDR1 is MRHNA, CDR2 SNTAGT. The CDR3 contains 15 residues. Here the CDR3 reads CASSRTHATNEKLFF. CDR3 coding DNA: TGTGCCAGCAGCAGAACACATGCAACTAATGAAAAACTGTTTTTT.

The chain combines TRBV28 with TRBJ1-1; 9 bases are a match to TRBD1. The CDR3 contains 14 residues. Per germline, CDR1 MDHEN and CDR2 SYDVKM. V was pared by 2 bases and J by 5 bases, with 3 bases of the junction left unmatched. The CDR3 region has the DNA TGTGCCAGCAGTTTAACAGGGGGCTTGACTGAAGCTTTCTTT. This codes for CASSLTGGLTEAFF.

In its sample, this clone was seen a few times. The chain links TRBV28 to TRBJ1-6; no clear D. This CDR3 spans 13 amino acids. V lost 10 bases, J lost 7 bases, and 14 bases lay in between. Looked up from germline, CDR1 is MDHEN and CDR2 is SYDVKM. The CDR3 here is CATGSKANSPLHF. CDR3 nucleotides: TGTGCCACTGGGAGTAAGGCAAATTCACCCCTCCACTTT.

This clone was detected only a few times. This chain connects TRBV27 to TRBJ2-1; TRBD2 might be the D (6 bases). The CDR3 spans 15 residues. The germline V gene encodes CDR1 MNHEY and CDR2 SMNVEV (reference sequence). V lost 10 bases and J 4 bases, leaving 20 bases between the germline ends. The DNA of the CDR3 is TGTGCCACCGAGAGACTGAGGGGAGGTTACAATGAGCAGTTCTTC. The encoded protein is CATERLRGGYNEQFF.

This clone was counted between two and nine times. The CDR3 DNA is TGTGCCTCCGGGGATCGGAGCTCTGGGGCCAACGTCCTGACTTTC. Protein: CASGDRSSGANVLTF. This sequence joins TRBV7-9 and TRBJ2-6; maybe TRBD2 (5 bases). Germline loops: CDR1 SEHNR, CDR2 FQNEAQ (reference sequence). V lost 11 bases, J lost 0 bases, and 14 bases lay in between. This CDR3 has 15 residues.

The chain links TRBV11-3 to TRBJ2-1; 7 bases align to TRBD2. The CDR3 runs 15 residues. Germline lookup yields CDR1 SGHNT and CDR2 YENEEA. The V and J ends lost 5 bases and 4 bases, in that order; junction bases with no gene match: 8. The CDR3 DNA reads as TGTGCCAGCAGCCGTCCGGGACTACTATACAATGAGCAGTTCTTC. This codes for CASSRPGLLYNEQFF. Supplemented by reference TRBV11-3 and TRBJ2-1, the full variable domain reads EAGVVQSPRYKIIEKKQPVAFWCNPISGHNTLYWYLQNLGQGPELLIRYENEEAVDDSQLPKDRFSAERLKGVDSTLKIQPAELGDSAVYLCASSRPGLLYNEQFFGPGTRLTVL.

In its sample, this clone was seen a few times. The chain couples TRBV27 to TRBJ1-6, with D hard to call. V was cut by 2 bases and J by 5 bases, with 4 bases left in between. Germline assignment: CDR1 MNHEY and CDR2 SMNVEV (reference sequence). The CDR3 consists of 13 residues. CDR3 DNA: TGTGCCAGCAGTTTAACAAATAATTCACCCCTCCACTTT. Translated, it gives CASSLTNNSPLHF.

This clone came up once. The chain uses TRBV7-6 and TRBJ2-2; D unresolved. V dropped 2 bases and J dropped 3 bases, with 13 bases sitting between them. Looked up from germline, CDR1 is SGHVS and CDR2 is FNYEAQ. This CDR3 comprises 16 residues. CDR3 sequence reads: CASSLNRTSDTGELFF. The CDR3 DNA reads TGTGCCAGCAGCTTAAACCGAACGTCGGACACCGGGGAGCTGTTTTTT.

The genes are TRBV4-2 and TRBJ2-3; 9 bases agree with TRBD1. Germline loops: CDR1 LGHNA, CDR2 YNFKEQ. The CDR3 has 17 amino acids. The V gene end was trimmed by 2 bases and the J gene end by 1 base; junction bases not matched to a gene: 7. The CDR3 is CASSQKQGAWGTDTQYF. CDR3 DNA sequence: TGTGCCAGCAGCCAAAAACAGGGGGCTTGGGGCACAGATACGCAGTATTTT.

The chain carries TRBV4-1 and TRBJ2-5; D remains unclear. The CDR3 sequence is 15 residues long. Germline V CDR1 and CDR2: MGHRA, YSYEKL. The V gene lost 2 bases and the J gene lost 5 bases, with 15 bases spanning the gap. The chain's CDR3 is CASSQTDRAGETQYF. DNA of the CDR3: TGCGCCAGCAGCCAAACCGACCGAGCCGGGGAGACCCAGTACTTC.